A single sample is the source of the 21 T cell receptor beta chains below, sequenced in a study of T cells after yellow fever vaccination. TCRdb used MiXCR to reprocess the 5' RACE reads, holding one entry per CDR3 protein. The sample comprises roughly 4,800 distinct CDR3 sequences, approximately 8% of which are singletons, and over 1.1% rests with the top ten. This specimen consisted of PBMCs, either bulk or a sorted T-cell subset (CD4+, CD8+, memory, or dextramer-sorted; not recorded which), obtained 15 days after the yellow fever booster vaccination. These receptors were obtained from a man younger than 40 who received the YFV17D yellow fever vaccine.

This clonotype is medium-sized by share. The V call is TRBV21-1, the J call TRBJ2-7; the table assigns TRBD1, which was not confirmed against the DNA. TRBV21-1 is marked as a pseudogene. The CDR3 covers 15 residues. CDR3 sequence reads: CASRAQGLPPYEQYF. The CDR3 DNA is TGTGCCAGCCGGGCCCAGGGGCTTCCCCCTTACGAGCAGTACTTC.

This clonotype is medium-sized in the sample. CDR3 sequence: CASGLRVWNTEAFF. Here the CDR3 DNA reads TGTGCCAGTGGCTTAAGGGTTTGGAACACTGAAGCTTTCTTT. The chain is built from TRBV19 and TRBJ1-1; D ambiguous. Germline CDR1 and CDR2: LNHDA and SQIVND (reference sequence). Trimming stripped 8 bases from V and 1 base from J, with 14 bases between. CDR3 length equals 14 residues. Full variable domain (missing parts from reference TRBV19 and TRBJ1-1): DGGITQSPKYLFRKEGQNVTLSCEQNLNHDAMYWYRQDPGQGLRLIYYSQIVNDFQKGDIAEGYSVSREKKESFPLTVTSAQKNPTAFYLCASGLRVWNTEAFFGQGTRLTVV.

By proportion, this clonotype is medium-sized (0.01 to 0.1%). The rearrangement joins TRBV10-2 to TRBJ1-3; the D gene is possibly TRBD1 (5 bases). Germline CDR1 WSHSY, CDR2 SAAADI. This CDR3 contains 16 residues. V gave up 0 bases and J gave up 1 base, with 10 bases separating them. The CDR3 coding sequence is TGCGCCAGCAGTGAGTCGGGGGGGGTGTCTGGAAACACCATATATTTT. It specifies CASSESGGVSGNTIYF.

This clonotype is medium-sized. The chain couples TRBV27 to TRBJ1-4; D is unclear. V lost 3 bases and J 0 bases, leaving 8 bases between the germline ends. This CDR3 contains 15 residues. Germline-derived CDR1 and CDR2 are MNHEY and SMNVEV (reference sequence). This CDR3 reads CASSFFGPTNEKLFF. The CDR3 coding sequence is TGTGCCAGCAGTTTTTTCGGTCCAACTAATGAAAAACTGTTTTTT.

By sample share, this clonotype is medium-sized. The chain is built from TRBV10-3 and TRBJ1-2; D gene unclear. The germline V gene has CDR1 ENHRY and CDR2 SYGVKD. Trimming removed 0 bases at V and 5 bases at J, with 13 bases between. This CDR3 comprises 15 residues. The CDR3 DNA follows: TGTGCCATCAGTGAGTCCGATCTGCGATCTTATGGCTACACCTTC. Its translation is CAISESDLRSYGYTF.

This clonotype rates as medium-sized. This sequence joins TRBV29-1 and TRBJ2-5; a weak D match, TRBD2 (5 bases). V lost 7 bases to trimming and J lost 8 bases, with 14 bases between them. The CDR3 covers 11 residues. The germline V gene encodes CDR1 SQVTM and CDR2 ANQGSEA. The CDR3 DNA follows: TGCAGCGCCGATACTAGATCCACCCAGTACTTC. This codes for CSADTRSTQYF.

This clonotype was counted once. The J gene is TRBJ2-7, the V gene TRBV3-1; D may be TRBD2 (5 bases). Trimming left V 3 bases short and J 2 bases short, with 14 bases between. Germline V gene sequence: CDR1 LGHDT, CDR2 YNNKEL (reference sequence). This CDR3 is 15 amino acids long. As DNA, the CDR3 is TGTGCCAGCAGCCAGCACGTCTCCGGGACCTACGAGCAGTACTTC. The encoded protein is CASSQHVSGTYEQYF.

By share, this clonotype counts as medium-sized. The rearrangement uses TRBV23-1 and TRBJ1-5; possibly TRBD1 for D (6 bases). TRBV23-1 is reported as an ORF; its role is uncertain. Between the trimmed V and J ends, which lost 8 bases and 4 bases, there was a span of 12 bases. The CDR3 has 13 residues. CDR3: CASSEGGNQPQHF. The CDR3 DNA is TGCGCCAGCTCGGAGGGGGGGAATCAGCCCCAGCATTTT.

This clonotype appeared many times. DNA of the CDR3: TGTGCCAGCTCACCAAGTTCCGGGGAGCTGTTTTTT. Encoded protein: CASSPSSGELFF. This chain joins TRBV18 and TRBJ2-2, with D uncertain. This CDR3 has 12 residues. CDR1 is KGHSH, CDR2 LQKENI, per germline. V lost 2 bases and J 6 bases, leaving 4 bases between the germline ends.

This clonotype is categorized as medium-sized. The chain carries TRBV5-1 and TRBJ2-3, with 11 bases that match TRBD2. V lost 0 bases, J lost 2 bases, and 14 bases stayed unmatched. The germline CDR1 and CDR2 sequences are SGHRS and YFSETQ. The CDR3 length is 20 residues. The CDR3 sequence is CASSLALAGAQGSPTDTQYF. As DNA, the CDR3 is TGCGCCAGCAGCTTGGCACTAGCGGGAGCGCAAGGTAGCCCCACAGATACGCAGTATTTT.

By share of the sample, this clonotype is medium-sized. The chain combines TRBV2 with TRBJ2-1, with D perhaps matching TRBD1 or TRBD2 (5 bases each). Trimming took 11 bases from V and 5 from J, leaving 19 bases between them. The length of the CDR3 is 14 residues. Germline CDR1 and CDR2: SNHLY and FYNNEI. CDR3 nucleotide sequence: TGTGCCTCATCCACTAGGGGATATAACAATGAGCAGTTCTTC. It translates to CASSTRGYNNEQFF. The full variable domain, in which reference TRBV2 and TRBJ2-1 provide the parts outside the CDR3, is EPEVTQTPSHQVTQMGQEVILRCVPISNHLYFYWYRQILGQKVEFLVSFYNNEISEKSEIFDDQFSVERPDGSNFTLKIRSTKLEDSAMYFCASSTRGYNNEQFFGPGTRLTVL.

The V call is TRBV11-3, the J call TRBJ2-3; no firm D call. Germline assignment: CDR1 SGHNT and CDR2 YENEEA. The CDR3 sequence is 14 residues long. The V gene lost 4 bases and the J gene lost 5 bases, with 13 bases spanning the gap. The CDR3 DNA sequence: TGTGCCAGCAGCTACCGATCTGGGCGAGATACGCAGTATTTT. Amino acids: CASSYRSGRDTQYF.

This clonotype is labeled medium-sized. This chain joins TRBV6-2 or TRBV6-3 and TRBJ2-1; TRBD2 aligns across 7 bases. V lost 4 bases to trimming and J lost 14 bases; unmatched junction nucleotides: 8. CDR1 and CDR2 (germline): MNHEY, SVGEGT. There are 12 residues in the CDR3. CDR3 nucleotides: TGTGCCAGCAGTTTCGCGGGAGAGGGGAAGTTCTTC. Translating gives CASSFAGEGKFF.

Sample share makes this clonotype medium-sized. The V and J genes are TRBV2 and TRBJ2-1, with 9 bases fitting TRBD2. In germline, CDR1 is SNHLY, CDR2 FYNNEI. The V and J ends lost 5 bases and 1 base, in that order; junction bases with no gene match: 3. The CDR3 covers 15 residues. The CDR3 region has the DNA TGTGCCAGCAGTCCTAGCGGGAATTCCTACAATGAGCAGTTCTTC. Its translation is CASSPSGNSYNEQFF. The full variable domain, its missing parts supplied by reference TRBV2 and TRBJ2-1, is EPEVTQTPSHQVTQMGQEVILRCVPISNHLYFYWYRQILGQKVEFLVSFYNNEISEKSEIFDDQFSVERPDGSNFTLKIRSTKLEDSAMYFCASSPSGNSYNEQFFGPGTRLTVL.

By share, this clonotype counts as medium-sized (0.01 to 0.1%). The rearrangement uses TRBV6-5 and TRBJ2-5; tentative D call: TRBD2 (5 bases). V lost 6 bases and J 1 base, leaving 15 bases between the germline ends. CDR1 is MNHEY, CDR2 SVGAGI, per germline. The CDR3 covers 15 residues. The CDR3 DNA follows: TGTGCCAGCAGGAGGGCGCAGGACCGCCAAGAGACCCAGTACTTC. It yields the protein CASRRAQDRQETQYF.

This clonotype has at least ten counts. The J gene is TRBJ2-3, the V gene TRBV7-2; maybe TRBD2 (6 bases). V was shortened by 6 bases and J by 5 bases, with 21 bases between the two germline ends. The germline CDR1 and CDR2 sequences are SGHTA and FQGNSA. This CDR3 comprises 16 residues. CDR3 nucleotide sequence: TGTGCCAGCAGACCTCGGGCTAGCGCTGGGGGAGATACGCAGTATTTT. It codes for CASRPRASAGGDTQYF.

By share of the sample, this clonotype is medium-sized (0.01 to 0.1%). The chain combines TRBV6-2 or TRBV6-3 with TRBJ2-5; D is possibly TRBD2 (5 bases). Germline CDR1 and CDR2: MNHEY and SVGEGT. The CDR3 is 13 residues long. Trimming left V 6 bases short and J 5 bases short, with 13 bases between. CDR3 DNA sequence: TGTGCCAGCAGCCCCCAGCGGAGTGAGACCCAGTACTTC. Translated, it gives CASSPQRSETQYF.

This clonotype is judged medium-sized. V gene TRBV7-3 combines with J gene TRBJ2-1; D is possibly TRBD1 (5 bases). Looked up from germline, CDR1 is SGHTA and CDR2 is FQGTGA. The CDR3 runs to 15 residues. The V and J ends lost 5 bases and 3 bases respectively, with 14 bases between them. The CDR3 protein is CASSPKTVNYNEQFF. The CDR3, as DNA: TGTGCCAGCAGCCCAAAGACAGTCAACTACAATGAGCAGTTCTTC.

A word on this clonotype: One end of the junction varies from germline; a read error may be responsible. The chain employs TRBV3-1 and TRBJ1-5; no firm D call. CDR1 is LGHDT and CDR2 is YNNKEL in the germline V gene (reference sequence). The CDR3 is 13 amino acids. The CDR3 region has the DNA TGTGCCACCACCACGCAGGTCCCTCAGACCCAGCATTTT. Protein: CATTTQVPQTQHF. Full variable domain (rest looked up from reference TRBV3-1 and TRBJ1-5): DTAVSQTPKYLVTQMGNDKSIKCEQNLGHDTMYWYKQDSKKFLKIMFSYNNKELIINETVPNRFSPKSPDKAHLNLHINSLELGDSAVYFCATTTQVPQTQHFGDGTRLSIL.

In its sample, this clonotype ranks as medium-sized. V is TRBV7-2 and J is TRBJ2-5; tentatively, D is TRBD1 (6 bases). Trimming took 10 bases from V and 0 from J, leaving 15 bases between them. The CDR3 length is 14 residues. The germline V gene encodes CDR1 SGHTA and CDR2 FQGNSA. The DNA for the CDR3 is TGTGCCATAAACAGGGAAGGGAACCAAGAGACCCAGTACTTC. Protein sequence: CAINREGNQETQYF. The full variable domain, in which reference TRBV7-2 and TRBJ2-5 provide the parts outside the CDR3, is GAGVSQSPSNKVTEKGKDVELRCDPISGHTALYWYRQSLGQGLEFLIYFQGNSAPDKSGLPSDRFSAERTGGSVSTLTIQRTQQEDSAVYLCAINREGNQETQYFGPGTRLLVL.

Judged by abundance, this clonotype is medium-sized. This chain connects TRBV29-1 to TRBJ2-3, with 7 bases matching TRBD1. The V and J ends lost 6 bases and 0 bases, in that order; junction bases with no gene match: 6. CDR1 SQVTM and CDR2 ANQGSEA come from the germline V gene. This CDR3 has 14 amino acids. CDR3 amino acids: CSVATGTSTDTQYF. Here the CDR3 DNA reads TGCAGCGTCGCGACAGGGACGAGCACAGATACGCAGTATTTT.